These 15 T cell receptor beta chains originate from one sample sequenced in a study of blood T cell repertoires in COVID-19. Libraries were prepared by immunoSEQ multiplex PCR; TCRdb keeps only in-frame clonotypes and omits some of them. Seen here are 70,000 to 100,000 clones, roughly 88% observed once, and the top ten hold under 55%. Sequencing used peripheral blood. All receptors derive from a human donor in a cohort sampled during active COVID-19.

The J gene is TRBJ2-3, the V gene TRBV28; tentative D call: TRBD2 (6 bases). Germline V gene lookup returns CDR1 MDHEN and CDR2 SYDVKM. V was clipped by 6 bases and J by 6 bases, with 16 bases between them. The CDR3 runs to 14 residues. The CDR3 DNA follows: TGTGCCAGCAGGACGGGACTCTCTCGGGATACGCAGTATTTT. Protein: CASRTGLSRDTQYF.

As DNA, the CDR3 is TGTGCCAGCTCACCAAGCAGGGGGCGTCGGGCAACTAATGAAAAACTGTTTTTT. Translation gives CASSPSRGRRATNEKLFF. The chain joins TRBV18 to TRBJ1-4; 8 bases map to TRBD1. The CDR3 is 18 residues long. The J segment lost 0 bases and the V segment lost 2 bases, leaving 8 bases of the junction unmatched. Germline V gene sequence: CDR1 KGHSH, CDR2 LQKENI. The variable domain in full, completed from reference TRBV18 and TRBJ1-4, reads NAGVMQNPRHLVRRRGQEARLRCSPMKGHSHVYWYRQLPEEGLKFMVYLQKENIIDESGMPKERFSAEFPKEGPSILRIQQVVRGDSAAYFCASSPSRGRRATNEKLFFGSGTQLSVL.

The J gene is TRBJ1-2, the V gene TRBV28; 9 positions agree with TRBD1. Germline V lookup: CDR1 MDHEN, CDR2 SYDVKM. The CDR3 consists of 13 residues. Losses at the gene ends were 6 bases for V and 5 bases for J; bases not matched to a gene: 4. DNA of the CDR3: TGTGCCAGCAGGGGGGACAGGGTGTATGGCTACACCTTC. Protein product: CASRGDRVYGYTF.

The chain combines TRBV5-5 with TRBJ2-5; 9 bases match TRBD1. V was pared by 4 bases and J by 3 bases, with 7 bases of the junction left unmatched. The CDR3 is 15 residues long. The germline V gene encodes CDR1 SGHKS and CDR2 YYEKEE (reference sequence). CDR3 nucleotide sequence: TGTGCCAGCAGCCTTACAGGGGGCCGGGAAGAGACCCAGTACTTC. Protein product: CASSLTGGREETQYF.

The chain uses TRBV20-1 and TRBJ2-3, with D possibly TRBD2 on 5 matching bases. The germline V gene has CDR1 DFQATT and CDR2 SNEGSKA (reference sequence). The ends were cut back, 3 bases at V and 0 bases at J, with 10 bases in the middle. The length of the CDR3 is 14 residues. The CDR3 protein is CSASEGSSTDTQYF. For the CDR3, the DNA is TGCAGTGCTAGTGAAGGGAGTAGCACAGATACGCAGTATTTT.

The CDR3 spells CASSPGPGQGINYGYTF. The CDR3 DNA reads TGTGCCAGCTCACCAGGCCCGGGACAGGGAATTAACTATGGCTACACCTTC. The rearrangement links TRBV18 to TRBJ1-2; 9 bases line up with TRBD1. There are 17 residues in the CDR3. Germline assignment: CDR1 KGHSH and CDR2 LQKENI. J lost 1 base, V lost 2 bases, and 8 bases had no gene match.

V usage is TRBV5-6 and J usage is TRBJ2-3; 9 bases match TRBD1. The CDR3 is 19 residues long. Trimming at V came to 0 bases and at J to 2 bases, leaving 13 bases not matched to a gene. Germline V gives CDR1 SGHDT, CDR2 YYEEEE. The CDR3 sequence is CASSLVTGGRPYPTDTQYF. The CDR3 DNA sequence: TGTGCCAGCAGCTTGGTCACAGGGGGCCGTCCCTACCCCACAGATACGCAGTATTTT.

The chain has TRBV7-8 and TRBJ2-3; the D gene is possibly TRBD1 (6 bases). V lost 5 bases and J lost 3, with 18 bases in between. The CDR3 is 16 amino acids. CDR1 is SGHVS, CDR2 FQNEAQ, per germline. The CDR3, as DNA: TGTGCCAGCAGCCATGTCGGACAGCCCCTGACAGATACGCAGTATTTT. This codes for CASSHVGQPLTDTQYF.

The V call is TRBV5-1, the J call TRBJ1-1; D gene unclear. The CDR3 has 15 residues. From germline, CDR1 is SGHRS and CDR2 YFSETQ. Between the trimmed V and J ends, which lost 1 base and 3 bases, there was a span of 13 bases. This chain's CDR3 is CASSLLAGRHTEAFF. The CDR3 bases are TGCGCCAGCAGCTTGTTAGCGGGCCGGCACACTGAAGCTTTCTTT.

The V gene is TRBV6-5, the J gene TRBJ1-6; TRBD1 agrees at 9 bases. Trimming took 5 bases from V and 9 from J; bases not matched to a gene: 8. This CDR3 region has 15 residues. Germline CDR1 and CDR2: MNHEY and SVGAGI. CDR3 amino acids: CASSRRQGGSSPLHF. DNA of the CDR3: TGTGCCAGCAGTCGCCGACAGGGGGGAAGTTCACCCCTCCACTTT.

The genes are TRBV6-5 and TRBJ2-7; TRBD2 agrees at 8 bases. The CDR3 has 15 amino acids. J gave up 0 bases and V 8 bases, and 9 bases lay outside the gene matches. Germline-derived CDR1 and CDR2 are MNHEY and SVGAGI. This CDR3 reads CASRYAGGISYEQYF. In DNA form, the CDR3 reads TGTGCCAGCCGATACGCGGGGGGTATCTCCTACGAGCAGTACTTC.

The chain links TRBV5-1 to TRBJ2-3; weak D call: TRBD2 (6 bases). The CDR3 length is 14 residues. The V and J ends lost 5 bases and 2 bases respectively, with 12 bases between them. Looked up from germline, CDR1 is SGHRS and CDR2 is YFSETQ. CDR3 in DNA: TGCGCCAGCAGTGGCGGGGTACCCACAGATACGCAGTATTTT. Translating it yields CASSGGVPTDTQYF. Full variable domain (rest looked up from reference TRBV5-1 and TRBJ2-3): KAGVTQTPRYLIKTRGQQVTLSCSPISGHRSVSWYQQTPGQGLQFLFEYFSETQRNKGNFPGRFSGRQFSNSRSEMNVSTLELGDSALYLCASSGGVPTDTQYFGPGTRLTVL.

The chain has TRBV19 and TRBJ1-1; 7 bases are shared with TRBD1. CDR1 LNHDA and CDR2 SQIVND come from the germline V gene (reference sequence). CDR3 length equals 18 residues. The trim removed 4 bases at V and 0 bases at J, leaving 14 bases unmatched. CDR3 amino acids: CASSTETGKGAMNTEAFF. Written as DNA, the CDR3 is TGTGCCAGTAGTACGGAGACAGGGAAAGGGGCCATGAACACTGAAGCTTTCTTT.

This rearrangement joins TRBV11-2 to TRBJ2-3; 7 bases agree with TRBD2. Germline V gene lookup returns CDR1 SGHAT and CDR2 FQNNGV. Losses at the gene ends were 4 bases for V and 0 bases for J; bases not matched to a gene: 4. The CDR3 contains 15 residues. CDR3 nucleotide sequence: TGTGCCAGCAGCTGGAGCGGGACTAGCACAGATACGCAGTATTTT. Translated: CASSWSGTSTDTQYF. Using reference TRBV11-2 and TRBJ2-3 for the parts outside the CDR3, the full variable domain is EAGVAQSPRYKIIEKRQSVAFWCNPISGHATLYWYQQILGQGPKLLIQFQNNGVVDDSQLPKDRFSAERLKGVDSTLKIQPAKLEDSAVYLCASSWSGTSTDTQYFGPGTRLTVL.

This clone was found once. The chain links TRBV20-1 to TRBJ1-1, with TRBD1 matching 10 bases. The CDR3 runs to 11 residues. Per germline, CDR1 DFQATT and CDR2 SNEGSKA (reference sequence). V was pared by 6 bases and J by 8 bases, with 3 bases of the junction left unmatched. CDR3 in DNA: TGCAGTGCGGGGACAGGGGACGAAGCTTTCTTT. This encodes CSAGTGDEAFF.